Sequencing of this T cell receptor (beta chain) was carried out in a study of T-cell memory formation after mild COVID-19. TCRdb processed the 5' RACE reads anew with MiXCR; each CDR3 protein has one entry. The profile shows just under 350,000 distinct CDR3 sequences, under 15% of them singletons. Germline values: CDR1 SGHTA, CDR2 FQGNSA. The V and J ends lost 5 bases and 5 bases respectively, with 16 bases between them. The CDR3 has 14 residues. The receptor's source is a man aged 18 to 29 who had mild COVID-19 (a few samples of this study predate the infection). Cell type and time point are not known. The rearrangement uses TRBV7-2 and TRBJ2-7; no clear D gene. Material: PBMCs or a T cell subset sorted from them (not recorded which). CDR3 in DNA: TGTGCCAGCAGCCCCAGGATAGGGCTCCACGAGCAGTACTTC. Amino acids: CASSPRIGLHEQYF.